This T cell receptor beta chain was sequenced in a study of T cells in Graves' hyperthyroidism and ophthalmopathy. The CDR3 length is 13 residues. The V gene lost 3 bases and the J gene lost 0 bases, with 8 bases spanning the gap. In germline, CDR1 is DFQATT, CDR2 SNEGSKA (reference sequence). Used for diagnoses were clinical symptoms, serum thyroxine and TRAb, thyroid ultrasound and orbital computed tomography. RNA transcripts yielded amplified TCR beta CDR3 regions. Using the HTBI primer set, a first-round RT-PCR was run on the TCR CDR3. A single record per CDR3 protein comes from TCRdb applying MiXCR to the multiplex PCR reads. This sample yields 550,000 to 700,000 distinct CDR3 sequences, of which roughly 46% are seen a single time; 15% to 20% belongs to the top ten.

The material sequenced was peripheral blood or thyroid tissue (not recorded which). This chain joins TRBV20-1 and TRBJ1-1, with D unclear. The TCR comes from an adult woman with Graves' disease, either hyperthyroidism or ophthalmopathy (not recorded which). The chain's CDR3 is CSARTPLNTEAFF. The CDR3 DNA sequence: TGCAGTGCTAGGACACCACTGAACACTGAAGCTTTCTTT.